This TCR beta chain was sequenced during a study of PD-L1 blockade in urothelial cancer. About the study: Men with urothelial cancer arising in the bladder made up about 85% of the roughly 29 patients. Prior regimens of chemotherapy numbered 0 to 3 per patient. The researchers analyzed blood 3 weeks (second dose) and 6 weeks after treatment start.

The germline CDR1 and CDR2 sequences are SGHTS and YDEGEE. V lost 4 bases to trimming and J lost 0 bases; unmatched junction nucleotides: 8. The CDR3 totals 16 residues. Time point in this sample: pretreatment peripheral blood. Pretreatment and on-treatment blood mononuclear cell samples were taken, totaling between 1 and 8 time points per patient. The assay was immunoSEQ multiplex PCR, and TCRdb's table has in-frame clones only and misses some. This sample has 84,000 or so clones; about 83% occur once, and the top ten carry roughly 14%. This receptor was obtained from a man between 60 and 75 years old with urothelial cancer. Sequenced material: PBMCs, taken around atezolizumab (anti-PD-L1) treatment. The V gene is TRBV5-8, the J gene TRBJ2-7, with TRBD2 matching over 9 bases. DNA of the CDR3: TGTGCCAGCAGCCGAGTACGAGCGGGAGGCTCCTACGAGCAGTACTTC. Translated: CASSRVRAGGSYEQYF.